This passage covers 8 T cell receptor beta chains from one sample sequenced in a study of Graves' ophthalmopathy and Graves' hyperthyroidism. Amplified material comprised TCR beta CDR3 regions derived from RNA transcripts. HTBI primers served in a first-round RT-PCR, which a second-round multiplex PCR followed. TCRdb analysed the multiplex PCR reads with MiXCR anew, one entry per CDR3 protein. This sample carries roughly 700,000 distinct CDR3 sequences, around 40% of them seen once, and the ten largest clones take around 40%. Input material: peripheral blood. The origin of the receptors is an adult man with Graves' ophthalmopathy.

The V gene is TRBV2, the J gene TRBJ2-3, with 8 bases that match TRBD2. The ends lost 10 bases at V and 6 bases at J; junction bases unmatched: 6. This CDR3 is built from 12 residues. CDR1 SNHLY and CDR2 FYNNEI come from the germline V gene. CDR3: CATSGGRDTQYF. The CDR3 coding sequence is TGTGCCACAAGCGGGGGAAGGGATACGCAGTATTTT.

The rearrangement uses TRBV15 and TRBJ2-3; 7 bases agree with TRBD1. The CDR3 is made up of 15 amino acids. Germline trimming cut 3 bases from V and 1 base from J; bases unmatched to any gene: 4. Germline V gene lookup returns CDR1 LNHNV and CDR2 YYDKDF (reference sequence). CDR3 loop: CATSRGDSRTDTQYF. Here the CDR3 DNA reads TGTGCCACCAGCAGGGGGGACAGCCGCACAGATACGCAGTATTTT.

Concerning this clonotype itself: A clone one base away is much larger, so this may be a read error. The chain has TRBV11-1 and TRBJ1-6; D may be TRBD1 (5 bases). This CDR3 has 15 residues. CDR1 and CDR2 from the germline V gene are SGHAT and FQDESV (reference sequence). Trimming stripped 8 bases from V and 7 bases from J, with 18 bases between. As DNA, the CDR3 is TGTGCCAGCCGCCCCGGGGGGAGCGGCAATTCACCCCTCCACTTT. Translation gives CASRPGGSGNSPLHF.

CDR3 sequence reads: CASSLSSTNYGYTF. The DNA of the CDR3 is TGTGCCAGTAGCCTTAGCAGTACTAACTATGGCTACACCTTC. This chain uses TRBV19 with TRBJ1-2, with unresolved D. CDR1 LNHDA and CDR2 SQIVND come from the germline V gene (reference sequence). The CDR3 length is 14 residues. The germline V and J ends were trimmed by 6 bases and 0 bases, with 11 bases remaining between them.

This clonotype occurred a few times. V is TRBV29-1 and J is TRBJ1-1; 11 bases map to TRBD1. Germline-derived CDR1 and CDR2 are SQVTM and ANQGSEA. The CDR3 covers 14 residues. V dropped 4 bases and J dropped 4; count of bases not matched to a gene: 5. CDR3 amino acids: CSVGGQGAGTEAFF. CDR3 bases: TGCAGCGTTGGCGGACAGGGGGCCGGCACTGAAGCTTTCTTT.

The rearrangement joins TRBV2 to TRBJ1-6, with no clear D. CDR3 length equals 14 residues. V lost 8 bases, J lost 0 bases, and 8 bases lay in between. Germline V gives CDR1 SNHLY, CDR2 FYNNEI. The CDR3 protein is CASLTHSYNSPLHF. CDR3 coding DNA: TGTGCCAGCCTGACCCACTCCTATAATTCACCCCTCCACTTT.

To note about this clonotype: The CDR3 carries no conserved terminal phenylalanine or tryptophan, so it likely arises from a read error. The chain recombines TRBV20-1 with TRBJ1-1; a weak D match, TRBD1 (6 bases). The CDR3 has 11 amino acids. The V end was cut by 5 bases, the J end by 8 bases, with 12 bases between. CDR1 is DFQATT, CDR2 SNEGSKA, per germline (reference sequence). The chain's CDR3 is CSAPDRDEAFL. In DNA, the CDR3 is TGCAGTGCTCCGGACAGAGACGAAGCTTTCCTT.

This clonotype occurred a few times. This chain uses TRBV20-1 with TRBJ2-7; perhaps TRBD1 as D (6 bases). This CDR3 is 14 amino acids long. Germline CDR1 DFQATT, CDR2 SNEGSKA (reference sequence). The ends were cut back, 5 bases at V and 4 bases at J, with 18 bases in the middle. The CDR3 loop reads CSAQTGTLLYEQYF. CDR3 sequence (DNA): TGCAGTGCTCAGACCGGGACATTATTATACGAGCAGTACTTC.